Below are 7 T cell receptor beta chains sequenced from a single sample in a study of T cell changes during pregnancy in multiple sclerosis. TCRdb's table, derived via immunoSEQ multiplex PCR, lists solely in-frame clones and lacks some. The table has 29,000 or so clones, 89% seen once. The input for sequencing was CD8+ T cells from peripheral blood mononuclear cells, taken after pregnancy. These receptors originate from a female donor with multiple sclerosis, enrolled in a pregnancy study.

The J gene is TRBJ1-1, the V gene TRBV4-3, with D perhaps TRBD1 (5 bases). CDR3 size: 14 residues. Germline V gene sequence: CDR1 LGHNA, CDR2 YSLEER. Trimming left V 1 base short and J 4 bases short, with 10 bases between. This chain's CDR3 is CASSQGWGPTEAFF. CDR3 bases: TGCGCCAGCAGCCAAGGTTGGGGCCCCACTGAAGCTTTCTTT.

The CDR3 bases are TGTGCCAGCAGCGTAGACATGTCTGGAAACACCATATATTTT. Translating gives CASSVDMSGNTIYF. The rearrangement uses TRBV6-1 and TRBJ1-3; no definite D call. The CDR3 spans 14 residues. Deletions cut 6 bases from V and 1 base from J, with 10 bases between. CDR1 and CDR2 (germline): MNHNS, SASEGT.

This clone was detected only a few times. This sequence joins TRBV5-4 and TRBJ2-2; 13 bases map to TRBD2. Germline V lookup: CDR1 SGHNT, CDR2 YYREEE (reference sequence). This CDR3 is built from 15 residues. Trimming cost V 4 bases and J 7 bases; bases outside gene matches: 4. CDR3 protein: CASSAWTSGGGELFF. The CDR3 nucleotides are TGTGCCAGCAGCGCCTGGACTAGCGGGGGCGGGGAGCTGTTTTTT.

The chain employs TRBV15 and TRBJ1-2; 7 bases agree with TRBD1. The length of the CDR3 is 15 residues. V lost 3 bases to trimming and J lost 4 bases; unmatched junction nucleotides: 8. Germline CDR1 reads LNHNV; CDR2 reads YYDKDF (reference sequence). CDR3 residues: CATSRENGDSYGYTF. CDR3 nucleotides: TGTGCCACCAGCAGGGAAAATGGGGACAGCTATGGCTACACCTTC.

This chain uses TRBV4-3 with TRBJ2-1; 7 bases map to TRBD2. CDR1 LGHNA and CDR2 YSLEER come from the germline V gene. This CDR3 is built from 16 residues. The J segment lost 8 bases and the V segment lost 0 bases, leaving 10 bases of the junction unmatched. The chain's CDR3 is CASSQDRRESRDEQFF. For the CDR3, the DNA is TGCGCCAGCAGCCAAGATAGGCGGGAGTCGCGAGATGAGCAGTTCTTC.

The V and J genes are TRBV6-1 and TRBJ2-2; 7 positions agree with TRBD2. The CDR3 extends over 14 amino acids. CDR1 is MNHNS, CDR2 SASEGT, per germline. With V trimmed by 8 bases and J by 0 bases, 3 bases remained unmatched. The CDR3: CASRRESNTGELFF. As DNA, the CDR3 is TGTGCCAGCCGGCGGGAGTCGAACACCGGGGAGCTGTTTTTT.

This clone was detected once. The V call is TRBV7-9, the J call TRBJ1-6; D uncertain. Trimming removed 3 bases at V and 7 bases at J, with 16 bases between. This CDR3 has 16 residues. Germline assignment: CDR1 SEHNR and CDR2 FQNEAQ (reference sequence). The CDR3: CASSLNGGEENSPLHF. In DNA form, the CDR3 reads TGTGCCAGCAGCTTGAATGGCGGGGAGGAGAATTCACCCCTCCACTTT.